What follows is one TCR beta chain and its context. The PCR ran on 60 Vbeta and 13 Jbeta primers. Sequencing used immunoSEQ multiplex PCR; TCRdb keeps in-frame clones, though not all of them. The repertoire has roughly 56,000 clones, approximately 85% of them found once; the top ten carry approximately 2.5%. Germline V gives CDR1 SGHRS, CDR2 YFSETQ. Trimming at V came to 5 bases and at J to 5 bases, leaving 7 bases not matched to a gene. The CDR3 is 14 amino acids. This entry belongs to a study of cytomegalovirus exposure and HLA in healthy donors. The chain uses TRBV5-1 and TRBJ1-1; 9 bases match TRBD1. What was sequenced was PBMCs. This receptor was identified in a boy younger than 18 in good health and CMV-seropositive. The CDR3: CASSYRQGDTEAFF. CDR3 bases: TGCGCCAGCAGTTATAGACAGGGGGATACTGAAGCTTTCTTT.